These T cell receptor beta chains were read from a single sample in a study of graft-versus-host responses after intestinal transplantation. Data came from immunoSEQ multiplex PCR; TCRdb stores just in-frame clones and leaves some out. The sample carries 20,000 to 25,000 clones, around 43% recorded once. The input for sequencing was alloreactive CD8+ T cells from a mixed lymphocyte reaction culture, taken before transplantation. The source of these receptors is a human patient who was an organ donor for intestinal transplantation. The CDR3 runs from the conserved cysteine through the conserved F or W. Each record gives: clone size, V gene, D gene, J gene, CDR3 protein, CDR3 DNA. The D gene is left open where the match is weak. Clone size appears in some rows only: once, few, many, or a class for an expanded clone.

size: .; V: TRBV5-4; D: .; J: TRBJ2-1; CDR3: CASRHPRWGASNEQFF; DNA: TGTGCCAGCAGACATCCGAGATGGGGGGCGAGCAATGAGCAGTTCTTC
size: .; V: TRBV7-9; D: .; J: TRBJ1-2; CDR3: CASSRESHYMGPYGYTF; DNA: TGTGCCAGCAGCCGCGAGAGTCATTACATGGGCCCCTATGGCTACACCTTC
size: .; V: TRBV29-1; D: .; J: TRBJ1-1; CDR3: CSVERNTEAFF; DNA: TGCAGCGTTGAGCGGAACACTGAAGCTTTCTTT
size: .; V: TRBV21-1; D: .; J: TRBJ1-1; CDR3: CASSREGTAEAFF; DNA: TGTGCCAGCAGCAGAGAAGGGACAGCTGAAGCTTTCTTT
size: .; V: TRBV28; D: .; J: TRBJ2-7; CDR3: CASSLPWTAYEQYF; DNA: TGTGCCAGCAGTTTACCCTGGACAGCCTACGAGCAGTACTTC
size: medium-sized; V: TRBV28; D: TRBD2; J: TRBJ2-5; CDR3: CASSLFASGEETQYF; DNA: TGTGCCAGCAGTTTATTTGCTAGCGGGGAAGAGACCCAGTACTTC
size: .; V: TRBV28; D: TRBD1; J: TRBJ1-2; CDR3: CASSFRGGYGYTF; DNA: TGTGCCAGCAGTTTCAGGGGGGGCTATGGCTACACCTTC
size: once; V: TRBV9; D: TRBD1; J: TRBJ2-5; CDR3: CASSVQGDEGETQYF; DNA: TGTGCCAGCAGCGTACAGGGGGATGAAGGAGAGACCCAGTACTTC
size: .; V: TRBV6-6; D: .; J: TRBJ2-7; CDR3: CASSYSTAEQYF; DNA: TGTGCCAGCAGTTACTCGACCGCCGAGCAGTACTTC
size: few; V: TRBV7-9; D: .; J: TRBJ2-7; CDR3: CASSSGDRYEQYF; DNA: TGTGCCAGCAGCAGTGGGGACCGGTACGAGCAGTACTTC
size: .; V: TRBV7-9; D: TRBD2; J: TRBJ2-2; CDR3: CASSYPEAGDDTGELFF; DNA: TGTGCCAGCAGCTACCCAGAAGCGGGAGATGACACCGGGGAGCTGTTTTTT
size: .; V: TRBV20-1; D: .; J: TRBJ2-5; CDR3: CSAQDQETQYF; DNA: TGCAGTGCTCAAGACCAAGAGACCCAGTACTTC
size: few; V: TRBV27; D: .; J: TRBJ2-7; CDR3: CASSLSGDSVGYEQYF; DNA: TGTGCCAGCAGTTTATCAGGCGACAGCGTCGGTTACGAGCAGTACTTC
size: few; V: TRBV6-5; D: .; J: TRBJ2-1; CDR3: CASSYSQGRNEQFF; DNA: TGTGCCAGCAGTTACTCACAGGGTAGGAATGAGCAGTTCTTC
size: medium-sized; V: TRBV28; D: .; J: TRBJ1-5; CDR3: CAIRGTRIKSNQPQHF; DNA: TGTGCCATACGGGGCACACGAATCAAGAGCAATCAGCCCCAGCATTTT
size: .; V: TRBV23-1; D: TRBD1; J: TRBJ1-2; CDR3: CASSQEGQGASNYGYTF; DNA: TGCGCCAGCAGTCAAGAGGGACAGGGGGCCTCTAACTATGGCTACACCTTC
size: .; V: TRBV27; D: .; J: TRBJ2-7; CDR3: CASSFFSGNSYEQYF; DNA: TGTGCCAGCAGTTTCTTTAGCGGAAACTCCTACGAGCAGTACTTC
size: few; V: TRBV10-3; D: .; J: TRBJ2-7; CDR3: CAISESGRDNEQYF; DNA: TGTGCCATCAGTGAGTCCGGCAGGGACAACGAGCAGTACTTC
size: .; V: TRBV9; D: TRBD2; J: TRBJ2-7; CDR3: CASSVGVGLAGDRCSYEQYF; DNA: TGTGCCAGCAGCGTAGGGGTGGGACTAGCGGGAGATCGATGCTCCTACGAGCAGTACTTC
size: .; V: TRBV9; D: .; J: TRBJ2-3; CDR3: CASSERGGGLTDTQYF; DNA: TGTGCCAGCAGCGAGAGGGGCGGTGGGCTCACAGATACGCAGTATTTT
size: once; V: TRBV12-5; D: .; J: TRBJ1-1; CDR3: CATGGGTEAFF; DNA: TGTGCTACCGGAGGGGGCACTGAAGCTTTCTTT
size: medium-sized; V: TRBV6-5; D: .; J: TRBJ1-5; CDR3: CASSPFGGSNQPQHF; DNA: TGTGCCAGCAGCCCGTTCGGAGGAAGCAATCAGCCCCAGCATTTT
size: few; V: TRBV28; D: .; J: TRBJ1-4; CDR3: CASSLRGSEKLFF; DNA: TGTGCCAGCAGCCTCCGGGGGAGTGAAAAACTGTTTTTT
size: .; V: TRBV5-1; D: .; J: TRBJ2-7; CDR3: CASSLAVGRAYEQYF; DNA: TGCGCCAGCAGCTTGGCCGTGGGCAGAGCTTACGAGCAGTACTTC
size: .; V: TRBV4-2; D: .; J: TRBJ1-2; CDR3: CASSQYYLLDYGYTF; DNA: TGTGCCAGCAGCCAGTACTACCTGCTAGACTATGGCTACACCTTC
size: .; V: TRBV5-1; D: .; J: TRBJ2-5; CDR3: CASSLEGETQYF; DNA: TGCGCCAGCAGCTTGGAGGGAGAGACCCAGTACTTC
size: once; V: TRBV19; D: TRBD2; J: TRBJ2-3; CDR3: CARLAGGTDTQYF; DNA: TGTGCCAGATTAGCGGGGGGCACAGATACGCAGTATTTT
size: few; V: TRBV9; D: TRBD1; J: TRBJ2-6; CDR3: CASSVVGQRLPSGANVLTF; DNA: TGTGCCAGCAGCGTAGTGGGACAGCGCCTTCCCTCTGGGGCCAACGTCCTGACTTTC
size: .; V: TRBV4-3; D: .; J: TRBJ2-1; CDR3: CASSQAGDEQFF; DNA: TGCGCCAGCAGCCAAGCGGGGGATGAGCAGTTCTTC
size: once; V: TRBV7-9; D: .; J: TRBJ1-1; CDR3: CASSAEGPSTEAFF; DNA: TGTGCCAGCAGCGCCGAGGGGCCAAGCACTGAAGCTTTCTTT
size: few; V: TRBV4-1; D: .; J: TRBJ1-2; CDR3: CASSQTGQFYGYTF; DNA: TGTGCCAGCAGCCAGACGGGCCAATTCTATGGCTACACCTTC
size: .; V: TRBV2; D: .; J: TRBJ2-5; CDR3: CASSEIWGLGETQYF; DNA: TGTGCCAGCAGTGAAATTTGGGGGTTAGGAGAGACCCAGTACTTC
size: once; V: TRBV2; D: .; J: TRBJ1-2; CDR3: CASGTGEHGYTF; DNA: TGTGCCAGTGGGACGGGAGAGCATGGCTACACCTTC
size: .; V: TRBV7-6; D: .; J: TRBJ1-3; CDR3: CASSPESGNTIYF; DNA: TGTGCCAGCAGCCCTGAGTCTGGAAACACCATATATTTT
size: few; V: TRBV6-5; D: .; J: TRBJ2-7; CDR3: CASSTGPEIEQYF; DNA: TGTGCCAGCAGCACAGGGCCCGAGATCGAGCAGTACTTC
size: .; V: TRBV6-6; D: .; J: TRBJ1-3; CDR3: CASSPPVSSGNTIYF; DNA: TGTGCCAGCAGTCCTCCGGTGAGCTCTGGAAACACCATATATTTT
size: .; V: TRBV6-5; D: TRBD1; J: TRBJ2-7; CDR3: CASSYVSGGDEQYF; DNA: TGTGCCAGCAGTTACGTCTCAGGGGGCGACGAGCAGTACTTC
size: .; V: TRBV11-3; D: .; J: TRBJ1-1; CDR3: CASSFPRAGQTEAFF; DNA: TGTGCCAGCAGCTTCCCCCGAGCCGGGCAAACTGAAGCTTTCTTT
size: few; V: TRBV30; D: .; J: TRBJ2-3; CDR3: CAWSVLSSGTDTQYF; DNA: TGTGCCTGGAGTGTTTTGAGCTCTGGTACAGATACGCAGTATTTT
size: once; V: TRBV15; D: .; J: TRBJ1-2; CDR3: CATSRERLAVSPGYTF; DNA: TGTGCCACCAGCAGAGAACGGCTGGCAGTAAGTCCTGGCTACACCTTC
size: few; V: TRBV6-9; D: .; J: TRBJ2-7; CDR3: CASSYSIGEIRYEQYF; DNA: TGTGCCAGCAGTTACTCGATAGGGGAGATTCGATACGAGCAGTACTTC
size: .; V: TRBV6-6; D: .; J: TRBJ1-2; CDR3: CASSYWDGYTF; DNA: TGTGCCAGCAGTTACTGGGATGGCTACACCTTC
size: .; V: TRBV10-3; D: TRBD2; J: TRBJ2-7; CDR3: CAIGASGLSYEQYF; DNA: TGTGCCATCGGGGCTAGCGGCCTATCCTACGAGCAGTACTTC
size: few; V: TRBV25-1; D: .; J: TRBJ2-4; CDR3: CASRGRAKNIQYF; DNA: TGTGCCAGCAGGGGGCGAGCCAAAAACATTCAGTACTTC
size: few; V: TRBV27; D: .; J: TRBJ2-7; CDR3: CASSLGNSYEQYF; DNA: TGTGCCAGCAGTTTAGGCAACTCCTACGAGCAGTACTTC
size: few; V: TRBV9; D: TRBD2; J: TRBJ2-1; CDR3: CASSPPAGAYNEQFF; DNA: TGTGCCAGCAGCCCCCCAGCGGGAGCCTACAATGAGCAGTTCTTC
size: .; V: TRBV5-4; D: .; J: TRBJ1-5; CDR3: CASSSPDPGGSSQPQHF; DNA: TGTGCCAGCAGCTCCCCCGACCCTGGGGGTAGTAGTCAGCCCCAGCATTTT
size: .; V: TRBV27; D: TRBD1; J: TRBJ1-1; CDR3: CASSRQGQTEAFF; DNA: TGTGCCAGTTCAAGACAGGGGCAAACTGAAGCTTTCTTT
size: .; V: TRBV30; D: .; J: TRBJ1-1; CDR3: CAWSKGGTEAFF; DNA: TGTGCCTGGAGTAAGGGAGGGACTGAAGCTTTCTTT
size: .; V: TRBV15; D: .; J: TRBJ2-7; CDR3: CATRGGGAEQYF; DNA: TGTGCCACCAGGGGAGGAGGGGCCGAGCAGTACTTC
size: .; V: TRBV19; D: .; J: TRBJ2-3; CDR3: CASSIDAADSTDTQYF; DNA: TGTGCCAGTAGTATAGACGCGGCAGATAGCACAGATACGCAGTATTTT
size: few; V: TRBV19; D: .; J: TRBJ2-1; CDR3: CASSMAASAEQFF; DNA: TGTGCCAGTAGTATGGCGGCTTCGGCGGAGCAGTTCTTC
size: once; V: TRBV5-1; D: .; J: TRBJ2-2; CDR3: CASSFEGPVNTGELFF; DNA: TGCGCCAGCAGCTTCGAGGGACCCGTGAACACCGGGGAGCTGTTTTTT
size: few; V: TRBV5-5; D: .; J: TRBJ2-5; CDR3: CASSLVDSETQYF; DNA: TGTGCCAGCAGCTTGGTTGACAGCGAGACCCAGTACTTC
size: .; V: TRBV11-2; D: TRBD1; J: TRBJ2-7; CDR3: CASSLTGGYEQYF; DNA: TGTGCCAGCAGCTTAACAGGGGGCTACGAGCAGTACTTC
size: few; V: TRBV6-1; D: .; J: TRBJ2-7; CDR3: CASNDLTYEQYF; DNA: TGTGCCAGCAACGACCTGACCTACGAGCAGTACTTC
size: .; V: TRBV10-3; D: TRBD1; J: TRBJ2-2; CDR3: CAISDIIERGHSTGELFF; DNA: TGTGCCATCAGTGATATAATCGAGAGGGGGCACTCCACCGGGGAGCTGTTTTTT
size: few; V: TRBV9; D: .; J: TRBJ2-7; CDR3: CASSVDGSGYYEQYF; DNA: TGTGCCAGCAGCGTAGATGGTAGCGGTTACTACGAGCAGTACTTC
size: .; V: TRBV4-1; D: .; J: TRBJ1-5; CDR3: CASSLDPGSNQPQHF; DNA: TGCGCCAGCAGCCTAGACCCAGGGTCCAATCAGCCCCAGCATTTT
size: .; V: TRBV18; D: .; J: TRBJ2-3; CDR3: CASSPALRRADTQYF; DNA: TGTGCCAGCTCACCGGCCCTACGGAGGGCAGATACGCAGTATTTT